These 7 T cell receptor beta chains share one sample of origin, sequenced in a study of blood T cell repertoires in COVID-19. Sequenced by immunoSEQ multiplex PCR; TCRdb stores in-frame clones only, minus some. The data show a few hundred thousand clones, approximately 88% seen once. The sample consisted of PBMCs or T cells enriched from blood (not recorded which). The receptors here all came from a woman aged 40 to 50 who had recovered from COVID-19.

At least ten counts were recorded for this clone. J is TRBJ2-7 and V is TRBV10-2; 7 bases are a match to TRBD2. Unmatched junction bases numbered 5, after V lost 6 bases and J lost 0 bases. This CDR3 contains 14 residues. Germline loops: CDR1 WSHSY, CDR2 SAAADI. The CDR3 loop reads CASSPASGSYEQYF. Here the CDR3 DNA reads TGCGCCAGCAGCCCCGCTAGCGGCTCCTACGAGCAGTACTTC.

This clone showed up just a few times. V usage is TRBV7-2 and J usage is TRBJ1-6; no clear D. The V gene's germline CDR1 is SGHTA and CDR2 FQGNSA. The V end lost 3 bases, the J end lost 2 bases, and 11 bases lay between the germline ends. The CDR3 contains 16 residues. CDR3 protein: CASSLATTTYNSPLHF. In DNA, the CDR3 is TGTGCCAGCAGCTTGGCGACAACAACCTATAATTCACCCCTCCACTTT.

The chain combines TRBV24-1 with TRBJ2-1, with unresolved D. The CDR3 contains 15 residues. The germline CDR1 and CDR2 sequences are KGHDR and SFDVKD. V lost 3 bases and J 2 bases, leaving 10 bases between the germline ends. CDR3 DNA: TGTGCCACCAGTGATCCTGGAGTACCCTACAATGAGCAGTTCTTC. This encodes CATSDPGVPYNEQFF.

The chain has TRBV2 and TRBJ2-7; D gene uncertain. The germline V gene has CDR1 SNHLY and CDR2 FYNNEI. This CDR3 spans 13 amino acids. V was clipped by 4 bases and J by 4 bases, with 11 bases between them. CDR3 sequence: CASSARRFYEQYF. CDR3 nucleotide sequence: TGTGCCAGCAGTGCACGGAGATTTTACGAGCAGTACTTC.

The rearrangement joins TRBV19 to TRBJ1-1; tentatively, D is TRBD1 (5 bases). This CDR3 comprises 14 residues. Deletions cut 5 bases from V and 3 bases from J, with 13 bases between. Germline values: CDR1 LNHDA, CDR2 SQIVND (reference sequence). The chain's CDR3 is CASSPRQPDTEAFF. In DNA, the CDR3 is TGTGCCAGTAGTCCGCGACAGCCGGACACTGAAGCTTTCTTT.

The chain has TRBV10-3 and TRBJ1-5; D perhaps matches TRBD1 (5 bases). The V and J ends lost 1 base and 5 bases respectively, with 12 bases between them. The CDR3 contains 15 residues. Germline assignment: CDR1 ENHRY and CDR2 SYGVKD. CDR3 residues: CAISEWQGMDQPQHF. DNA for the CDR3: TGTGCCATCAGTGAGTGGCAGGGAATGGATCAGCCCCAGCATTTT.

The chain links TRBV3-1 (or the pseudogene TRBV3-2) to TRBJ2-3, with TRBD2 matching 9 bases. There are 15 residues in the CDR3. CDR1 is LGHDT, CDR2 YNNKEL, per germline (reference sequence). The junction had 10 bases not matched to a gene; V was cut back by 1 base and J by 11 bases. The CDR3 loop is CASSQGVAGEFKQYF. The CDR3 DNA reads TGTGCCAGCAGCCAAGGAGTAGCGGGAGAGTTTAAGCAGTATTTT.